A selection of T cell receptor beta chains follows, all from one sample in a study of T cell responses to AZD1222 COVID-19 vaccine. Produced via immunoSEQ multiplex PCR; TCRdb's table is partial and in-frame only. The table has 74,000 or so clones, approximately 81% seen once. The sequencing here drew on peripheral blood, taken on day 0 of AZD1222 vaccination. The receptors were gathered from an adult in good health. Both conserved end residues are part of each CDR3. A D gene is named only where the DNA matches it firmly. Part of the rows lack a size; the others show once, few, many or a class for expanded clones.

d_call	clone_size	v_call	j_call	cdr3_nt	cdr3_aa
.	.	TRBV10-3	TRBJ2-1	TGTGCCATCAGTGAGTCTGAATACAATGAGCAGTTCTTC	CAISESEYNEQFF
.	.	TRBV21-1	TRBJ1-2	TGTGCCAGCAGCGGAAAACAGACAGGGAACTATGGCTACACCTTC	CASSGKQTGNYGYTF
.	few	TRBV5-1	TRBJ2-1	TGCGCCAGCAGCTTGGTCGACAGTTACAATGAGCAGTTCTTC	CASSLVDSYNEQFF
.	.	TRBV27	TRBJ1-6	TGTGCCAGCAGTTTAGGGGACCACTGGGATAATTCACCCCTCCACTTT	CASSLGDHWDNSPLHF
.	.	TRBV6-6	TRBJ1-1	TGTGCCAGCAGTTACTCGACGGATTACACTGAAGCTTTCTTT	CASSYSTDYTEAFF
TRBD2	.	TRBV7-3	TRBJ2-2	TGTGCCAGCAGCTTATTTCCTAGCGGAAACACCGGGGAGCTGTTTTTT	CASSLFPSGNTGELFF
.	.	TRBV7-9	TRBJ1-2	TGTGCCAGCAGCTTAGAGACAGGCAACTCTTATGGCTACACCTTC	CASSLETGNSYGYTF
.	.	TRBV28	TRBJ1-2	TGTGCCAGCAGTACGACAGGACGCTATGGCTACACCTTC	CASSTTGRYGYTF
.	.	TRBV7-8	TRBJ1-1	TGTGCCAGCAGCTACTCCCGGACTGAAGCTTTCTTT	CASSYSRTEAFF
TRBD1	.	TRBV12-3/TRBV12-4	TRBJ1-4	TGTGCCAGCAGCGGACAGGTCGGGGAAAAACTGTTTTTT	CASSGQVGEKLFF
.	.	TRBV24-1	TRBJ2-5	TGTGCCACCAGTGACGATAGCGTCCAAGAGACCCAGTACTTC	CATSDDSVQETQYF
.	.	TRBV7-2	TRBJ2-3	TGTGCCAGCAGCAAATACACAGATACGCAGTATTTT	CASSKYTDTQYF
TRBD2	.	TRBV6-5	TRBJ2-7	TGTGCCAGCAAAACTAGCGGGGGACCCTACGAGCAGTACTTC	CASKTSGGPYEQYF
.	.	TRBV7-9	TRBJ1-4	TGTGCCAGCAGCCTCGGACACACTTACGAAAAACTGTTTTTT	CASSLGHTYEKLFF
TRBD1	.	TRBV9	TRBJ1-1	TGTGCCAGCAGCCGACAGGGTGGGAACACTGAAGCTTTCTTT	CASSRQGGNTEAFF
.	.	TRBV7-9	TRBJ1-5	TGTGCCAGCAGCTTTTCCGGAACAGGGATCCAGCATTTT	CASSFSGTGIQHF
.	.	TRBV20-1	TRBJ1-5	TGCAGTGCTAGTAGGACCCAGGGTAATCAGCCCCAGCATTTT	CSASRTQGNQPQHF
TRBD1	.	TRBV9	TRBJ2-2	TGTGCCAGCAGCATTAGACAGGGGGCGAACACCGGGGAGCTGTTTTTT	CASSIRQGANTGELFF
.	.	TRBV11-3	TRBJ1-1	TGTGCCAGCAGCTTAGAAAGAAACACTGAAGCTTTCTTT	CASSLERNTEAFF
.	.	TRBV10-3	TRBJ1-1	TGTGCCATCAGTGTGAACAGCGGGGGGACTGAAGCTTTCTTT	CAISVNSGGTEAFF
TRBD2	.	TRBV6-5	TRBJ2-7	TGTGCCAGCATTTCGGGGACTAGTTCCTACGAGCAGTACTTC	CASISGTSSYEQYF
TRBD1	.	TRBV15	TRBJ1-4	TGTGCCACCAGCAGAGCCAGGGGGGAAAAACTGTTTTTT	CATSRARGEKLFF
.	.	TRBV28	TRBJ1-2	TGTGCCAGCAGTTTGACGAGTGGCGTCGGGGGGTTGGGCTATGGCTACACCTTC	CASSLTSGVGGLGYGYTF
.	.	TRBV4-3	TRBJ1-3	TGCGCCAGCAGCCAAGTTCACAGCTCTGGAAACACCATATATTTT	CASSQVHSSGNTIYF
TRBD1	.	TRBV19	TRBJ1-2	TGTGCCACAAGAGGGACAGGGGGCTATGGCTACACCTTC	CATRGTGGYGYTF
.	.	TRBV7-2	TRBJ1-4	TGTGCCAGCAGGGTTAGGGGGGCTAATGAAAAACTGTTTTTT	CASRVRGANEKLFF
TRBD1	.	TRBV2	TRBJ1-1	TGTGCCACCAACAGGGGTAGGGACACTGAAGCTTTCTTT	CATNRGRDTEAFF
.	few	TRBV7-2	TRBJ1-3	TGTGCCAGCAGCTTAGCGACCAGGGACAACACCATATATTTT	CASSLATRDNTIYF
TRBD1	.	TRBV7-3	TRBJ1-1	TGTGCCAGCAGCTTACGAATTGGGACAGGGGGAGACGAAGCTTTCTTT	CASSLRIGTGGDEAFF
.	.	TRBV9	TRBJ2-1	TGTGCCAGCAGCTCCCATCCCGGGAACTCCAACAATGAGCAGTTCTTC	CASSSHPGNSNNEQFF
TRBD1	.	TRBV19	TRBJ1-1	TGTGCCAGTAGAGACAGGGGTAAGACTGAAGCTTTCTTT	CASRDRGKTEAFF
TRBD1	.	TRBV5-1	TRBJ1-1	TGCGCCAGCAGCTCTCCAGGGGGCGGTGAAGCTTTCTTT	CASSSPGGGEAFF
.	.	TRBV7-3	TRBJ1-6	TGTGCCAGCAGTCCCACAGGGAGGTCTAATTCACCCCTCCACTTT	CASSPTGRSNSPLHF
TRBD2	.	TRBV5-1	TRBJ2-1	TGCGCCAGCAGCCTCCGGACTAGCTTCCATGAGCAGTTCTTC	CASSLRTSFHEQFF
.	.	TRBV18	TRBJ1-2	TGTGCCAGCTCACCAAGACAGGACTGGGACTATGGCTACACCTTC	CASSPRQDWDYGYTF
.	once	TRBV5-3	TRBJ2-7	TGTGCCAGAAGCTCATGGAAAGAGCAGTACTTC	CARSSWKEQYF
.	.	TRBV30	TRBJ1-1	TGTGCCTGGAGTCCAGGGTTGAACACTGAAGCTTTCTTT	CAWSPGLNTEAFF
TRBD2	.	TRBV7-3	TRBJ2-1	TGTGCCAGCAGCTTCGGGACTACGTACAATGAGCAGTTCTTC	CASSFGTTYNEQFF
.	.	TRBV19	TRBJ2-3	TGTGCCAGTAGGGCCCGAGGTGGTATGCATACGCAGTATTTT	CASRARGGMHTQYF
TRBD1	.	TRBV11-2	TRBJ2-5	TGTGCCAGCAGCGCGCACTTCCGGGACAGGGGACCGTACCAAGAGACCCAGTACTTC	CASSAHFRDRGPYQETQYF
.	.	TRBV9	TRBJ2-7	TGTGCCAGCAGCGTAGCTGGGACTGGTTCCTACGAGCAGTACTTC	CASSVAGTGSYEQYF
TRBD1	.	TRBV7-2	TRBJ2-7	TGTGCCAGCAGCCCCCCGGGGACAGGTTGGGACGAGCAGTACTTC	CASSPPGTGWDEQYF
.	.	TRBV14	TRBJ2-7	TGTGCCAGCAGCAGGTTCGACGAGCAGTACTTC	CASSRFDEQYF
TRBD1	.	TRBV7-9	TRBJ1-1	TGTGCCAGCAGCTCCAGGGGGCTAAATGCTTTCTTT	CASSSRGLNAFF
TRBD1	.	TRBV9	TRBJ1-3	TGTGCCAGCAGCGTAGGACAGGGGAGCTCTGGAAACACCATATATTTT	CASSVGQGSSGNTIYF
.	.	TRBV7-3	TRBJ1-1	TGTGCCAGCAGAGCGGGGACCGGCACTGAAGCTTTCTTT	CASRAGTGTEAFF
.	.	TRBV19	TRBJ2-7	TGTGCCAGTATGGGCCGCGGGGCCCACGAGCAGTACTTC	CASMGRGAHEQYF
.	.	TRBV28	TRBJ2-7	TGTGCCAGCAGTTTATTGGGGGTTTCGAGCTCCTACGAGCAGTACTTC	CASSLLGVSSSYEQYF